The 5 T cell receptor beta chains presented below share a single source sample, sequenced in a study of cytomegalovirus exposure and HLA in healthy donors. The study ran its PCR with 60 Vbeta and 13 Jbeta primers. Sequencing was performed with immunoSEQ multiplex PCR; in TCRdb, only in-frame clones are kept and a portion is missing. The top ten hold over 4% of the sample, which has 100,000 to 150,000 clones, about two thirds seen once. Sequenced material: PBMCs. The receptors originated from a man aged 55-75 years in good health and CMV-seropositive.

This clone is a singleton in its sample. The chain links TRBV12-5 to TRBJ2-2, with 7 bases lining up with TRBD1. This CDR3 has 17 residues. Trimming removed 2 bases from V and 4 bases from J; junction bases left unmatched: 10. The germline V gene has CDR1 LGHNT and CDR2 FRNRAP. The CDR3 sequence: CASGLTLTGTITGELFF. DNA of the CDR3: TGTGCTAGTGGTTTGACCCTGACAGGGACGATCACCGGGGAGCTGTTTTTT.

Only a few counts were recorded for this clone. The gene calls are TRBV6-1 and TRBJ1-6; D not resolved. Germline-derived CDR1 and CDR2 are MNHNS and SASEGT. CDR3 size: 12 residues. The V end lost 7 bases, the J end lost 4 bases, and 5 bases lay between the germline ends. CDR3 amino acids: CASIDYNSPLHF. For the CDR3, the DNA is TGTGCCAGCATAGATTATAATTCACCCCTCCACTTT.

The chain's CDR3 is CASSPGQLKYYGYTF. CDR3 DNA: TGTGCCAGCAGCCCCGGACAGCTTAAATACTATGGCTACACCTTC. The rearrangement joins TRBV11-2 to TRBJ1-2; D perhaps matches TRBD1 (6 bases). Germline values: CDR1 SGHAT, CDR2 FQNNGV. V lost 5 bases and J lost 3, with 16 bases in between. This CDR3 contains 15 residues.

In this sample, this clone turned up a few times. The sample has other DNA sequences that encode this CDR3 too. J is TRBJ1-1 and V is TRBV19; D is undetermined. CDR3 size: 13 residues. With 1 base removed from V and 1 base from J, the gap between germline ends came to 4 bases. CDR1 and CDR2 from the germline V gene are LNHDA and SQIVND (reference sequence). CDR3 residues: CASSIGQNTEAFF. CDR3 nucleotides: TGTGCCAGTAGTATAGGGCAGAACACTGAAGCTTTCTTT.

V is TRBV7-9 and J is TRBJ1-2; TRBD1 matches 10 bases. CDR1 and CDR2 (germline): SEHNR, FQNEAQ (reference sequence). With 5 bases clipped from V and 8 bases from J, the junction kept 5 bases outside the gene matches. The CDR3 contains 13 residues. CDR3: CASSPDRGEGYTF. CDR3 coding DNA: TGTGCCAGCAGCCCGGACAGGGGGGAAGGCTACACCTTC.